Presented here are 21 T cell receptor beta chains from one specimen sequenced in a study of glioma-infiltrating T cells. The iRepertoire nested amplicon-rescue multiplex PCR amplified TCR alpha and beta CDR3s from RNA. One entry per CDR3 protein, called by TCRdb with MiXCR from the multiplex PCR reads. Of under 150,000 distinct CDR3 sequences in the sample, around 25% are singletons; the top ten hold around a quarter. The specimen sequenced was glioma tissue, nonneoplastic brain tissue, or PBMCs (not recorded which). The receptors shown here come from a human donor with low-grade glioma or glioblastoma, undergoing nonglioma brain surgery, or in good health (not recorded which).

This clonotype was counted a few times. This chain connects TRBV24-1 to TRBJ2-1; D is perhaps TRBD2 (5 bases). V was trimmed by 1 base and J by 9 bases, leaving 15 bases between them. The CDR3 has 15 amino acids. Germline V gene lookup returns CDR1 KGHDR and CDR2 SFDVKD. The CDR3 DNA sequence: TGTGCCACCAGTGATTTTGGCCGACTAACTAGTGAGCAGTTCTTC. Amino acid sequence: CATSDFGRLTSEQFF.

This clonotype was counted many times. The chain combines TRBV6-2 or TRBV6-3 with TRBJ2-7; D remains ambiguous. The CDR3 sequence is 14 residues long. With 0 bases removed from V and 1 base from J, the gap between germline ends came to 7 bases. Per germline, CDR1 MNHEY and CDR2 SVGEGT. CDR3 coding DNA: TGTGCCAGCAGTTACTCTGTACAGTCCTACGAGCAGTACGTC. Amino acids: CASSYSVQSYEQYV.

This clonotype was seen a few times. The chain employs TRBV6-1 and TRBJ2-3, with D perhaps TRBD1 (6 bases). Germline V CDR1 and CDR2: MNHNS, SASEGT. This CDR3 is 15 amino acids long. V shed 5 bases and J shed 7 bases, with 19 bases lying between them. The CDR3 sequence is CASSPTLGGTHTQYF. CDR3 coding DNA: TGTGCCAGCAGTCCGACGCTGGGTGGGACACATACGCAGTATTTT.

The count of this clonotype is one. V usage is TRBV29-1 and J usage is TRBJ1-1; a weak D match, TRBD1 (6 bases). Trimming took off 6 bases at V and 1 base at J, with 15 bases between the two ends. The CDR3 is 14 residues long. Germline CDR1 and CDR2: SQVTM and ANQGSEA. The CDR3 DNA follows: TGCAGCGTGGGAAAGGGACACCAGAACACTGAAGCTTTCTTT. Protein: CSVGKGHQNTEAFF.

The V and J genes are TRBV19 and TRBJ2-5; 12 positions agree with TRBD2. Trimming cost V 2 bases and J 3 bases; bases outside gene matches: 4. The CDR3 is 16 amino acids. From germline, CDR1 is LNHDA and CDR2 SQIVND (reference sequence). CDR3 DNA sequence: TGTGCCAGTAGTATAACTAGCGGGGGGTCGGAAGAGACCCAGTACTTC. Translating it yields CASSITSGGSEETQYF.

This clonotype was detected ten times or more. CDR3 loop: CASSPQVGEENEQYV. CDR3 sequence (DNA): TGTGCCAGCAGTCCTCAGGTAGGGGAGGAGAACGAGCAGTACGTC. The V and J genes are TRBV6-1 and TRBJ2-7; possible D gene TRBD2, 6 bases. Germline V gene lookup returns CDR1 MNHNS and CDR2 SASEGT. There are 15 residues in the CDR3. V dropped 5 bases and J dropped 5 bases, with 19 bases sitting between them.

A word on this clonotype: The CDR3 ends on some other residue instead of the conserved phenylalanine or tryptophan, so this is likely a read error. V usage is TRBV7-2 and J usage is TRBJ1-6, with TRBD1 matching over 9 bases. Germline trimming cut 4 bases from V and 9 bases from J; bases unmatched to any gene: 4. This CDR3 is built from 14 residues. Germline assignment: CDR1 SGHTA and CDR2 FQGNSA. CDR3 protein: CASSSGTGRSPLHL. The CDR3 DNA reads TGTGCCAGCAGCTCCGGGACAGGGCGTTCACCCCTCCACCTT.

This clonotype has more than one count but fewer than ten. The J gene is TRBJ2-5, the V gene TRBV24-1; D possibly matches TRBD1 or TRBD2 (6 bases each). From germline, CDR1 is KGHDR and CDR2 SFDVKD. The CDR3 length is 16 residues. The V end was cut by 1 base, the J end by 7 bases, with 18 bases between. CDR3 sequence: CATSDLAGGDTGTQYF. In nucleotides, the CDR3 is TGTGCCACCAGTGATTTAGCAGGAGGGGACACCGGGACCCAGTACTTC.

CDR3 in amino acids: CASSPPSDKAFF. The CDR3 DNA reads as TGTGCCAGCTCACCACCGAGTGACAAAGCTTTCTTT. The rearrangement links TRBV18 to TRBJ1-1; D is unclear. The CDR3 runs to 12 residues. V gave up 0 bases and J gave up 9 bases, with 8 bases separating them. Germline values: CDR1 KGHSH, CDR2 LQKENI.

This clonotype was counted between two and nine times. The chain has TRBV20-1 and TRBJ1-2, with 8 positions matching TRBD1. CDR3 length equals 13 residues. Unmatched junction bases numbered 10, after V lost 6 bases and J lost 7 bases. Germline V gene lookup returns CDR1 DFQATT and CDR2 SNEGSKA (reference sequence). In nucleotides, the CDR3 is TGCAGTGCGCCGGTCCCAGGGGGCTTTGGCTACACCTTC. Its translation is CSAPVPGGFGYTF.

The rearrangement uses TRBV6-2 or TRBV6-3 and TRBJ1-1, with TRBD1 as a possible D gene (5 bases). CDR1 and CDR2 from the germline V gene are MNHEY and SVGEGT. With 2 bases removed from V and 3 bases from J, the gap between germline ends came to 13 bases. CDR3 length equals 15 residues. CDR3 in amino acids: CASSYRGGVYTEAFF. CDR3 nucleotides: TGTGCCAGCAGTTACCGGGGGGGGGTTTACACTGAAGCTTTCTTT.

This clonotype was counted between two and nine times. J is TRBJ1-5 and V is TRBV7-9, with a possible D match to TRBD1 (5 bases). The CDR3 contains 14 residues. CDR1 is SEHNR, CDR2 FQNEAQ, per germline (reference sequence). V was cut by 2 bases and J by 5 bases, with 10 bases left in between. In DNA form, the CDR3 reads TGTGCCAGCAGCTTACAGGGTGTCGATCAGCCCCAGCATTTT. The encoded protein is CASSLQGVDQPQHF.

The chain joins TRBV7-2 to TRBJ1-2; D perhaps matches TRBD1 (5 bases). CDR1 is SGHTA and CDR2 is FQGNSA in the germline V gene. CDR3 length: 14 residues. V lost 6 bases and J lost 0, with 11 bases in between. CDR3 in amino acids: CASSSRQSNYGYTF. In nucleotides, the CDR3 is TGTGCCAGCAGTTCCCGACAGTCTAACTATGGCTACACCTTC.

V gene TRBV14 combines with J gene TRBJ2-3; no firm D call. There are 15 residues in the CDR3. The germline V and J ends were trimmed by 4 bases and 4 bases, with 15 bases remaining between them. CDR1 is SGHDN, CDR2 FVKESK, per germline. CDR3 sequence (DNA): TGTGCCAGCAGCCTCCTGGGTCCTAAAGCAGATACGCAGTATTTT. Amino acids: CASSLLGPKADTQYF.

The rearrangement uses TRBV19 and TRBJ1-2; the D is unclear. This CDR3 is 12 amino acids long. Trimming shortened V by 5 bases and J by 6 bases, and 10 bases separated the two germline ends. The germline V gene encodes CDR1 LNHDA and CDR2 SQIVND (reference sequence). CDR3 in amino acids: CASSEPMHGYTF. The CDR3 DNA reads TGTGCCAGTAGTGAACCCATGCATGGCTACACCTTC. The whole variable domain, remainder taken from reference TRBV19 and TRBJ1-2, is DGGITQSPKYLFRKEGQNVTLSCEQNLNHDAMYWYRQDPGQGLRLIYYSQIVNDFQKGDIAEGYSVSREKKESFPLTVTSAQKNPTAFYLCASSEPMHGYTFGSGTRLTVV.

As to this clonotype: A much larger clone is a single base away; this may be a read error. The chain has TRBV20-1 and TRBJ2-3; unclear D gene. Trimming stripped 3 bases from V and 0 bases from J, with 10 bases between. The CDR3 has 14 amino acids. CDR1 and CDR2 (germline): DFQATT, SNEGSKA (reference sequence). CDR3 nucleotides: TGCAGTGCTAGGACCAGGCCCAGCACAGATACGCAGTATTTT. Encoded protein: CSARTRPSTDTQYF.

In its sample, this clonotype was seen a few times. The V gene is TRBV24-1, the J gene TRBJ2-3; D unresolved. Germline CDR1 KGHDR, CDR2 SFDVKD. This CDR3 contains 16 residues. V was pared by 4 bases and J by 5 bases, with 18 bases between. CDR3 in amino acids: CATSEESARALDTQYF. CDR3 DNA: TGTGCCACCAGTGAGGAGTCGGCCCGGGCATTAGATACGCAGTATTTT.

This clonotype is medium-sized in the sample. The chain recombines TRBV27 with TRBJ2-6; 10 bases align to TRBD1. Trimming at V came to 5 bases and at J to 6 bases, leaving 13 bases not matched to a gene. The CDR3 is made up of 18 amino acids. Germline-derived CDR1 and CDR2 are MNHEY and SMNVEV (reference sequence). The CDR3 loop reads CASSDPGQGGREANVLTF. CDR3 nucleotide sequence: TGTGCCAGCAGTGATCCCGGACAGGGGGGACGGGAGGCCAACGTCCTGACTTTC.

This clonotype was observed at least ten times. The chain has TRBV6-6 and TRBJ2-1; TRBD2 matches 7 bases. Germline assignment: CDR1 MNHNY and CDR2 SVGAGI (reference sequence). The CDR3 has 15 amino acids. V shed 2 bases and J 7 bases; nucleotides not matched to a gene: 8. The CDR3 spells CASSYVQRGRNEQFF. The CDR3 DNA reads as TGTGCCAGCAGTTACGTGCAGCGGGGTAGAAATGAGCAGTTCTTC.

This clonotype was seen a few times. J is TRBJ2-5 and V is TRBV2; 7 bases match TRBD2. The length of the CDR3 is 14 residues. V lost 11 bases to trimming and J lost 0 bases; unmatched junction nucleotides: 9. Germline assignment: CDR1 SNHLY and CDR2 FYNNEI. The CDR3 sequence is CAVVREGYQETQYF. CDR3 bases: TGTGCCGTGGTCAGGGAGGGGTACCAAGAGACCCAGTACTTC.

As concerns this clonotype: This could be a read error, since a much larger clone is one nucleotide away. The chain carries TRBV7-2 and TRBJ1-2; 9 bases are shared with TRBD1. Germline V gene data show CDR1 as SGHTA and CDR2 as FQGNSA. The CDR3 consists of 14 residues. Germline trimming cut 2 bases from V and 4 bases from J; bases unmatched to any gene: 2. The CDR3 DNA reads as TGTGCCAGCAGCTTACGACAGGGGGGCTATGGCTACACCTTC. Translated: CASSLRQGGYGYTF.